This entry lists 28 T cell receptor beta chains sequenced from one sample in a study of T cell repertoires in cytomegalovirus infection. The antigens these receptors bind are not known. Via MiXCR, TCRdb re-called the reads, giving one row per CDR3 protein. This sample has 900,000 to 950,000 distinct CDR3 sequences, with less than 35% found just once. The specimen comprised cultured CD8+ T cells from PBMCs, sampled from culture after CMV antigen stimulation. The receptors were sampled from a human donor in good health (CMV status not recorded). Some clones in this sample may be carry-over from other donors' samples.

The chain joins TRBV15 to TRBJ2-5; D is possibly TRBD1 (5 bases). V lost 2 bases to trimming and J lost 2 bases, with 15 bases between them. The CDR3 consists of 16 residues. From germline, CDR1 is LNHNV and CDR2 YYDKDF (reference sequence). The CDR3 DNA follows: TGTGCCACCAGCAGACCCTCAAAGGGGAATCAAGAGACCCAGTACTTC. It translates to CATSRPSKGNQETQYF.

Notes on this clonotype: One junction end disagrees with the germline gene, perhaps due to a read error. The rearrangement uses TRBV7-2 and TRBJ1-5, with D possibly being TRBD1 (5 bases). The CDR3 has 13 residues. CDR1 is SGHTA and CDR2 is FQGNSA in the germline V gene. CDR3 loop: CANSLAPGQAQHF. CDR3 in DNA: TGTGCCAACAGCTTAGCGCCCGGACAAGCCCAGCATTTT.

V is TRBV28 and J is TRBJ2-5; TRBD1 agrees at 8 bases. Losses at the gene ends were 3 bases for V and 1 base for J; bases not matched to a gene: 4. Germline CDR1 MDHEN, CDR2 SYDVKM. This CDR3 comprises 15 residues. In DNA, the CDR3 is TGTGCCAGCAGTTTGGTACAGGGGGTCCAAGAGACCCAGTACTTC. Amino acid sequence: CASSLVQGVQETQYF.

This clonotype was seen more than once but under ten times. V gene TRBV12-3 or TRBV12-4 combines with J gene TRBJ1-1; no clear D. The V and J ends lost 1 base and 1 base respectively, with 10 bases between them. CDR3 length: 15 residues. CDR3 in amino acids: CASSLGMWGNTEAFF. The CDR3 DNA reads as TGTGCCAGCAGTTTAGGTATGTGGGGGAACACTGAAGCTTTCTTT.

The chain recombines TRBV4-1 with TRBJ2-1; 10 bases line up with TRBD1. Trimming removed 4 bases from V and 3 bases from J; junction bases left unmatched: 9. The CDR3 loop spans 17 amino acids. Germline-derived CDR1 and CDR2 are MGHRA and YSYEKL. The CDR3, as DNA: TGCGCCAGCAGCCTAATTTATGGACAGGGGGACTACAATGAGCAGTTCTTC. This translates into CASSLIYGQGDYNEQFF.

V is TRBV10-3 and J is TRBJ2-4, with 9 bases aligning to TRBD2. The CDR3 is 13 amino acids. J was trimmed by 1 base and V by 10 bases; bases with no gene match: 2. Germline CDR1 reads ENHRY; CDR2 reads SYGVKD. This CDR3 is CATSGGAKNIQYF. CDR3 sequence (DNA): TGTGCCACCAGCGGGGGGGCCAAAAACATTCAGTACTTC.

The V and J genes are TRBV29-1 and TRBJ1-1, with TRBD1 matching 9 bases. With V trimmed by 6 bases and J by 7 bases, 3 bases remained unmatched. CDR3 size: 11 residues. The germline V gene encodes CDR1 SQVTM and CDR2 ANQGSEA. CDR3 in amino acids: CSVETGGEAFF. The DNA of the CDR3 is TGCAGCGTGGAGACAGGGGGTGAAGCTTTCTTT.

This clonotype was recorded a few times. V and J are TRBV12-3 or TRBV12-4 and TRBJ2-5; D uncertain. V shed 3 bases and J shed 1 base, with 6 bases lying between them. This CDR3 has 13 residues. The CDR3: CASSFFPQETQYF. CDR3 nucleotides: TGTGCCAGCAGTTTTTTCCCCCAAGAGACCCAGTACTTC.

This clonotype was counted a few times. The chain links TRBV7-9 to TRBJ1-6; no firm D call. Germline assignment: CDR1 SEHNR and CDR2 FQNEAQ (reference sequence). V lost 3 bases and J 7 bases, leaving 10 bases between the germline ends. The CDR3 has 14 amino acids. The CDR3 here is CASSFRIANSPLHF. Here the CDR3 DNA reads TGTGCCAGCAGCTTTAGGATCGCCAATTCACCCCTCCACTTT. The full variable domain, completed using reference TRBV7-9 and TRBJ1-6, is DTGVSQNPRHKITKRGQNVTFRCDPISEHNRLYWYRQTLGQGPEFLTYFQNEAQLEKSRLLSDRFSAERPKGSFSTLEIQRTEQGDSAMYLCASSFRIANSPLHFGNGTRLTVT.

This chain joins TRBV19 and TRBJ1-1; D unclear. CDR3 length: 12 residues. Trimming removed 5 bases at V and 0 bases at J, with 4 bases between. Per germline, CDR1 LNHDA and CDR2 SQIVND (reference sequence). In nucleotides, the CDR3 is TGTGCCAGTAGTGACTTGAACACTGAAGCTTTCTTT. Its protein is CASSDLNTEAFF.

This clonotype was seen once. The chain employs TRBV15 and TRBJ1-6; no definite D call. Trimming removed 0 bases from V and 3 bases from J, with 3 bases in between. Germline CDR1 LNHNV, CDR2 YYDKDF (reference sequence). The CDR3 runs 14 residues. CDR3: CATSREVYNSPLHF. The CDR3 DNA sequence: TGTGCCACCAGCAGAGAAGTCTATAATTCACCCCTCCACTTT.

J is TRBJ2-2 and V is TRBV27, with a tentative D call TRBD2 (5 bases). From germline, CDR1 is MNHEY and CDR2 SMNVEV (reference sequence). Trimming stripped 8 bases from V and 6 bases from J, with 13 bases between. The CDR3 is 13 residues long. The CDR3 DNA sequence: TGTGCCAGCGGCGAGGGTGGGCCCGGGGAGCTGTTTTTT. It is translated as CASGEGGPGELFF.

V and J are TRBV2 and TRBJ1-1; TRBD1 might be the D (5 bases). The ends were cut back, 6 bases at V and 5 bases at J, with 13 bases in the middle. The CDR3 is 13 amino acids. The germline gives CDR1 SNHLY, CDR2 FYNNEI. The CDR3 loop reads CASREGRGTEAFF. CDR3 bases: TGTGCCAGCAGAGAGGGGCGCGGGACTGAAGCTTTCTTT.

This clonotype was recorded a few times. This chain joins TRBV6-1 and TRBJ1-1; a possible D gene is TRBD1 (5 bases). With 7 bases removed from V and 6 bases from J, the gap between germline ends came to 15 bases. The CDR3 runs to 13 residues. Germline loops: CDR1 MNHNS, CDR2 SASEGT. The DNA of the CDR3 is TGTGCCAGCAAGCTACAGGAGTGGGCTGAAGCTTTCTTT. Its protein is CASKLQEWAEAFF.

This clonotype was recorded at least ten times. This rearrangement joins TRBV7-6 to TRBJ2-5, with D possibly called TRBD1 or TRBD2 (5 bases each). There are 16 residues in the CDR3. Germline-derived CDR1 and CDR2 are SGHVS and FNYEAQ. V was trimmed by 3 bases and J by 0 bases, leaving 14 bases between them. As DNA, the CDR3 is TGTGCCAGCAGCTTCAGGGCCTTGGACTACCAAGAGACCCAGTACTTC. It specifies CASSFRALDYQETQYF.

The chain carries TRBV19 and TRBJ2-7; D remains unclear. Trimming removed 3 bases at V and 4 bases at J, with 7 bases between. The CDR3 has 12 amino acids. The germline CDR1 and CDR2 sequences are LNHDA and SQIVND (reference sequence). The chain's CDR3 is CASSMNLYEQYF. CDR3 nucleotide sequence: TGTGCCAGTAGTATGAATTTGTACGAGCAGTACTTC.

The CDR3 protein is CASRRDGYTF. DNA for the CDR3: TGTGCCAGCAGGAGAGATGGCTACACCTTC. V is TRBV6-2 or TRBV6-3 and J is TRBJ1-2; no definite D call. The CDR3 has 10 amino acids. Germline values: CDR1 MNHEY, CDR2 SVGEGT. V lost 6 bases, J lost 6 bases, and 5 bases lay in between.

This chain connects TRBV10-3 to TRBJ2-7; possible D gene TRBD1, 5 bases. Germline assignment: CDR1 ENHRY and CDR2 SYGVKD. This CDR3 is 15 amino acids long. V was shortened by 3 bases and J by 1 base, with 13 bases between the two germline ends. The CDR3 loop is CAISDHRQQSYEQYF. CDR3 in DNA: TGTGCCATCAGTGACCACCGACAGCAGTCCTACGAGCAGTACTTC.

J is TRBJ2-3 and V is TRBV20-1; 11 positions match TRBD1. Germline V gives CDR1 DFQATT, CDR2 SNEGSKA (reference sequence). The CDR3 runs 17 residues. V lost 5 bases, J lost 1 base, and 11 bases stayed unmatched. The CDR3 is CSAGVDRGHLGTDTQYF. CDR3 nucleotide sequence: TGCAGTGCTGGGGTGGACAGGGGGCATCTGGGCACAGATACGCAGTATTTT.

This clonotype has just a few counts. The DNA for the CDR3 is TGTGCCAGCAGCTCCACGACTAGCGGGGGGACCTACGAGCAGTACTTC. Its translation: CASSSTTSGGTYEQYF. The chain links TRBV7-9 to TRBJ2-7; 13 bases line up with TRBD2. The CDR3 has 16 amino acids. Trimming at V came to 4 bases and at J to 2 bases, leaving 5 bases not matched to a gene. From germline, CDR1 is SEHNR and CDR2 FQNEAQ (reference sequence).

This rearrangement joins TRBV6-1 to TRBJ1-5; D is uncertain. Trimming pared 0 bases from V and 4 bases from J, leaving 19 bases between. Germline V gene lookup returns CDR1 MNHNS and CDR2 SASEGT. This CDR3 contains 18 residues. The CDR3 protein is CASSEAPAWKSRNQPQHF. The CDR3 nucleotides are TGTGCCAGCAGTGAAGCGCCGGCGTGGAAAAGTCGAAATCAGCCCCAGCATTTT.

This clonotype was seen a handful of times. This chain links TRBV6-5 with TRBJ1-5; D uncertain. This CDR3 has 17 amino acids. The V and J ends lost 10 bases and 0 bases respectively, with 22 bases between them. CDR1 is MNHEY and CDR2 is SVGAGI in the germline V gene. The CDR3 protein is CATSRAPTIYSNQPQHF. In DNA form, the CDR3 reads TGTGCCACCTCGAGGGCCCCGACGATTTATAGCAATCAGCCCCAGCATTTT.

The V call is TRBV28, the J call TRBJ1-2, with D perhaps matching TRBD1 (5 bases). V lost 6 bases to trimming and J lost 4 bases, with 21 bases between them. The CDR3 consists of 16 residues. Germline V CDR1 and CDR2: MDHEN, SYDVKM. Here the CDR3 reads CASSQTGREGSYGYTF. The CDR3 DNA is TGTGCCAGCAGCCAAACCGGACGGGAGGGGTCCTATGGCTACACCTTC.

CDR3 region: CASSGTVTAGELFF. The DNA for the CDR3 is TGCGCCAGCAGTGGCACGGTGACAGCCGGGGAGCTGTTTTTT. This sequence joins TRBV5-1 and TRBJ2-2; perhaps TRBD1 as D (5 bases). Germline CDR1 and CDR2: SGHRS and YFSETQ. V lost 5 bases and J 6 bases, leaving 14 bases between the germline ends. The CDR3 is 14 amino acids. Based on the CDR3 plus reference TRBV5-1 and TRBJ2-2, the full variable domain is KAGVTQTPRYLIKTRGQQVTLSCSPISGHRSVSWYQQTPGQGLQFLFEYFSETQRNKGNFPGRFSGRQFSNSRSEMNVSTLELGDSALYLCASSGTVTAGELFFGEGSRLTVL.

There are many counts of this clonotype. V gene TRBV7-2 combines with J gene TRBJ1-4; a possible D gene is TRBD1 (5 bases). The CDR3 is 16 residues long. Germline values: CDR1 SGHTA, CDR2 FQGNSA. V lost 1 base and J lost 5, with 14 bases in between. CDR3 DNA: TGTGCCAGCAGCTTAGTAGGGGACGTAATAAATGAAAAACTGTTTTTT. Residues: CASSLVGDVINEKLFF.

A few counts support this clonotype. The chain combines TRBV19 with TRBJ1-5; D unclear. The V gene lost 5 bases and the J gene lost 4 bases, with 18 bases spanning the gap. Germline CDR1 reads LNHDA; CDR2 reads SQIVND (reference sequence). The CDR3 is 16 residues long. CDR3 nucleotides: TGTGCCAGTAGTTCTGGGGAGAAGGTTTGGAATCAGCCCCAGCATTTT. Translating gives CASSSGEKVWNQPQHF.

The rearrangement uses TRBV19 and TRBJ1-5; possibly TRBD1 for D (5 bases). The CDR3 consists of 15 residues. Trimming took off 6 bases at V and 2 bases at J, with 14 bases between the two ends. Germline V lookup: CDR1 LNHDA, CDR2 SQIVND (reference sequence). In DNA, the CDR3 is TGTGCCAGTAGAGACCGGGACGGACGCAATCAGCCCCAGCATTTT. Translating gives CASRDRDGRNQPQHF.

As regards this clonotype: At one of its ends the junction is not consistent with the germline gene, which may arise from a read error. This rearrangement joins TRBV6-6 to TRBJ2-5; 8 bases match TRBD2. The CDR3 sequence is 13 residues long. The germline V gene encodes CDR1 MNHNY and CDR2 SVGAGI (reference sequence). The CDR3 region is CVSSYGGGETQYF. The CDR3 DNA follows: TGTGTCAGCAGTTACGGGGGGGGGGAGACCCAGTACTTC.